This TCR beta chain appears in the sequencing data of a study of blood T cell repertoires in COVID-19. In the study overall: Samples representing acute and convalescent COVID-19 were sourced from the United States, Italy and Spain.

This CDR3 is 13 amino acids long. Germline values: CDR1 SGHRS, CDR2 YFSETQ. V lost 0 bases and J lost 3, with 5 bases in between. Profiled with immunoSEQ multiplex PCR; TCRdb holds only in-frame clones, not every one. The sample lists around 140,000 clones; around 86% were seen once. The origin of this receptor is a man aged 55 to 70 who had recovered from COVID-19. Sequenced material: PBMCs or T cells enriched from blood (not recorded which). The chain carries TRBV5-1 and TRBJ2-3; the D is unclear. CDR3 region: CASSLAQTDTQYF. The CDR3 DNA reads as TGCGCCAGCAGCTTGGCCCAGACAGATACGCAGTATTTT.